What follows are 17 T cell receptor beta chains derived from one specimen sequenced in a study of monozygotic twins with inflammatory bowel disease. TCRdb re-called the 5' RACE reads, yielding one record per CDR3 amino acid sequence without DNA. The sample has some 210,000 distinct CDR3 sequences. The source material was blood. These receptors were collected from a human donor with ulcerative colitis or Crohn's disease, or a healthy co-twin of an affected twin (not recorded which).

The chain joins TRBV24-1 to TRBJ2-1. Germline CDR1 KGHDR, CDR2 SFDVKD. This CDR3 spans 13 amino acids. The CDR3 reads CATRGSSYNEQFF.

The rearrangement joins TRBV20-1 to TRBJ1-6. Germline CDR1 and CDR2: DFQATT and SNEGSKA (reference sequence). CDR3 length: 15 residues. This CDR3 reads CSARGGRGFDSPLHF.

J is TRBJ2-3 and V is TRBV5-1; TCRdb lists TRBD1, though no DNA is available to test this call. Germline CDR1 is SGHRS and CDR2 is YFSETQ. The CDR3 spans 14 residues. CDR3: CASSRTGMMDTQYF. Filled out from reference TRBV5-1 and TRBJ2-3, the complete variable domain reads KAGVTQTPRYLIKTRGQQVTLSCSPISGHRSVSWYQQTPGQGLQFLFEYFSETQRNKGNFPGRFSGRQFSNSRSEMNVSTLELGDSALYLCASSRTGMMDTQYFGPGTRLTVL.

The chain is built from TRBV5-6 and TRBJ2-1; TCRdb calls TRBD1, which cannot be checked without DNA. The CDR3 consists of 14 residues. Per the germline V gene, CDR1 is SGHDT and CDR2 is YYEEEE. CDR3 sequence: CASSLSGIYNEQFF.

This CDR3 is CASSEDGSNTEAFF. This chain connects TRBV10-2 to TRBJ1-1. This CDR3 is 14 amino acids long. Germline CDR1 is WSHSY and CDR2 is SAAADI.

This chain links TRBV11-2 with TRBJ2-7; TCRdb picks TRBD1, but there is no DNA to check that call. The germline V gene encodes CDR1 SGHAT and CDR2 FQNNGV. The CDR3 spans 14 residues. This CDR3 reads CASSLSPLSYEQYF.

V usage is TRBV18 and J usage is TRBJ2-1; TCRdb names TRBD1, which stays unverified in the absence of DNA. The CDR3 length is 15 residues. Germline V gene data show CDR1 as KGHSH and CDR2 as LQKENI. This CDR3 reads CASSPRGQVSNEQFF.

The gene calls are TRBV7-3 and TRBJ1-2; with no DNA, the TCRdb D assignment of TRBD1 cannot be verified. Germline V gene lookup returns CDR1 SGHTA and CDR2 FQGTGA. This CDR3 has 15 amino acids. This CDR3 is CASSRAPGHEDGYTF.

The chain carries TRBV5-1 and TRBJ2-5; TCRdb names TRBD2, which stays unverified in the absence of DNA. Germline V gene lookup returns CDR1 SGHRS and CDR2 YFSETQ. The CDR3 runs to 16 residues. CDR3 protein: CASRVGLAAGQETQYF.

The chain uses TRBV20-1 and TRBJ2-3. CDR3 length equals 15 residues. Germline CDR1 DFQATT, CDR2 SNEGSKA (reference sequence). The CDR3 protein is CSARVIRTSTDTQYF.

The J gene is TRBJ1-1, the V gene TRBV6-1; TCRdb gives TRBD1 as the D gene, but with no DNA this cannot be confirmed. Germline V gives CDR1 MNHNS, CDR2 SASEGT. The CDR3 runs 17 residues. This chain's CDR3 is CASSVAPGRSLHTEAFF.

V gene TRBV2 combines with J gene TRBJ1-2; TCRdb's D gene call, TRBD1, goes unchecked for lack of DNA. CDR1 SNHLY and CDR2 FYNNEI come from the germline V gene. The CDR3 loop spans 14 amino acids. The CDR3 spells CASSEGLAGYGYTF.

The chain recombines TRBV7-2 with TRBJ1-1; TCRdb lists TRBD1, though no DNA is available to test this call. CDR1 and CDR2 (germline): SGHTA, FQGNSA. There are 15 residues in the CDR3. The CDR3: CASSFQTGRNTEAFF.

The CDR3 reads CASSLPHRSSYEQYF. The rearrangement uses TRBV5-6 and TRBJ2-7. CDR1 is SGHDT, CDR2 YYEEEE, per germline. The CDR3 consists of 15 residues.

V usage is TRBV12-3 or TRBV12-4 and J usage is TRBJ2-1; absent DNA, TCRdb's TRBD1 call cannot be checked. The CDR3 runs to 12 residues. CDR3 protein: CASSLEGDEQFF.

V gene TRBV20-1 combines with J gene TRBJ2-2; TCRdb's D call, TRBD1, is unchecked because there is no DNA. This CDR3 contains 13 residues. CDR1 DFQATT and CDR2 SNEGSKA come from the germline V gene (reference sequence). This CDR3 is CSVRDTSTGELFF.

This chain joins TRBV5-1 and TRBJ2-1; TCRdb returns TRBD1, unconfirmable since there is no DNA. Germline V gene sequence: CDR1 SGHRS, CDR2 YFSETQ. This CDR3 is 12 amino acids long. CDR3 amino acids: CASSQGWSEQFF.